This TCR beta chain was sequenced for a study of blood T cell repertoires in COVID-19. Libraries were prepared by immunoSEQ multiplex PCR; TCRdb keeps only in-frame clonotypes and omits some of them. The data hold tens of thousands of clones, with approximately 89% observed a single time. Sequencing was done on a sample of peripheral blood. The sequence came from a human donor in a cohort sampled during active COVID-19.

The CDR3 region is CASSQYAGNYGYTF. CDR3 nucleotides: TGTGCCAGCAGCCAATACGCAGGGAACTATGGCTACACCTTC. The chain joins TRBV16 to TRBJ1-2; D possibly corresponds to TRBD1 (5 bases). V was clipped by 1 base and J by 2 bases, with 8 bases between them. Germline V CDR1 and CDR2: KGHSY, FQNENV. This CDR3 has 14 amino acids.